One and the same sample provided the 22 T cell receptor beta chains below, sequenced in a study of beta chain features in type 1 diabetes. Expressed TCRB transcripts were sequenced because the isolated RNA had all been reverse transcribed beforehand. Data came from immunoSEQ multiplex PCR; TCRdb stores just in-frame clones and leaves some out. Altogether 130,000 to 150,000 clones are present, around 50% being singletons, with the ten largest covering around 0.45%. Source material: Tregs from blood. The origin of the receptors is a man aged 18 to 29 in good health.

This chain connects TRBV9 to TRBJ2-5; D may be TRBD2 (5 bases). The ends were cut back, 0 bases at V and 5 bases at J, with 14 bases in the middle. CDR1 is SGDLS, CDR2 YYNGEE, per germline. This CDR3 spans 15 amino acids. CDR3 amino acids: CASSVGTRSGETQYF. In DNA form, the CDR3 reads TGTGCCAGCAGCGTAGGTACTAGATCAGGCGAGACCCAGTACTTC.

The gene calls are TRBV27 and TRBJ1-2, with D possibly matching TRBD1 (5 bases). This CDR3 is built from 13 residues. Trimming took 6 bases from V and 3 from J, leaving 11 bases between them. The germline CDR1 and CDR2 sequences are MNHEY and SMNVEV (reference sequence). In nucleotides, the CDR3 is TGTGCCAGCAGGAAACAGGATGACTATGGCTACACCTTC. Its protein product is CASRKQDDYGYTF.

This clone has a handful of counts. The gene calls are TRBV29-1 and TRBJ1-2, with TRBD1 as a possible D gene (5 bases). V lost 4 bases to trimming and J lost 4 bases, with 10 bases between them. CDR3 length equals 12 residues. From germline, CDR1 is SQVTM and CDR2 ANQGSEA. As DNA, the CDR3 is TGCAGCGTTGGTAGCGGGGGCTATGGCTACACCTTC. Its protein product is CSVGSGGYGYTF. Drawing the rest from reference TRBV29-1 and TRBJ1-2, the complete variable domain is SAVISQKPSRDICQRGTSLTIQCQVDSQVTMMFWYRQQPGQSLTLIATANQGSEATYESGFVIDKFPISRPNLTFSTLTVSNMSPEDSSIYLCSVGSGGYGYTFGSGTRLTVV.

This clone was seen a handful of times. V is TRBV29-1 and J is TRBJ2-1, with D tentatively TRBD2 (5 bases). Trimming left V 6 bases short and J 1 base short, with 13 bases between. The length of the CDR3 is 14 residues. Germline V gene data show CDR1 as SQVTM and CDR2 as ANQGSEA. The DNA of the CDR3 is TGCAGCGTGGTCGACGGGGTGTCCTACAATGAGCAGTTCTTC. It is translated as CSVVDGVSYNEQFF.

The gene calls are TRBV30 and TRBJ2-2, with D possibly being TRBD1 (5 bases). Trimming took off 4 bases at V and 3 bases at J, with 6 bases between the two ends. Germline V gene data show CDR1 as GTSNPN and CDR2 as SVGIG (reference sequence). This CDR3 has 12 residues. The CDR3 spells CAWTGYTGELFF. In DNA, the CDR3 is TGTGCCTGGACAGGGTACACCGGGGAGCTGTTTTTT.

The chain couples TRBV2 to TRBJ2-1, with D maybe TRBD2 (6 bases). Trimming removed 5 bases from V and 0 bases from J, with 11 bases in between. Looked up from germline, CDR1 is SNHLY and CDR2 is FYNNEI. The CDR3 length is 15 residues. CDR3 DNA sequence: TGTGCCAGCAGTCTCGCGGGGAGCTCCTACAATGAGCAGTTCTTC. Residues: CASSLAGSSYNEQFF.

The chain combines TRBV28 with TRBJ2-1; D gene uncertain. This CDR3 is 16 amino acids long. V lost 5 bases and J lost 3, with 17 bases in between. The germline V gene encodes CDR1 MDHEN and CDR2 SYDVKM. The CDR3 loop reads CASSRRSGAFYNEQFF. The CDR3 DNA reads as TGTGCCAGCAGTCGTCGTTCAGGCGCGTTCTACAATGAGCAGTTCTTC.

The gene calls are TRBV2 and TRBJ1-2; possible D gene TRBD1, 6 bases. The V and J ends lost 6 bases and 3 bases respectively, with 11 bases between them. The CDR3 extends over 13 amino acids. Germline V gene data show CDR1 as SNHLY and CDR2 as FYNNEI. CDR3 bases: TGTGCCAGCAGGACGCAGGGGTACTATGGCTACACCTTC. It codes for CASRTQGYYGYTF.

This clone was seen a handful of times. This chain connects TRBV4-2 to TRBJ2-5, with 8 bases fitting TRBD1. The CDR3 is made up of 15 amino acids. Germline CDR1 LGHNA, CDR2 YNFKEQ. The ends lost 2 bases at V and 5 bases at J; junction bases unmatched: 7. The CDR3 DNA reads TGTGCCAGCAGCCAACCCGACAGGGGCTGGGAGACCCAGTACTTC. It encodes CASSQPDRGWETQYF.

The V gene is TRBV4-1, the J gene TRBJ2-2, with TRBD2 matching over 7 bases. This CDR3 has 16 residues. CDR1 is MGHRA, CDR2 YSYEKL, per germline. With V trimmed by 4 bases and J by 4 bases, 9 bases remained unmatched. The CDR3: CASSPVGRGGTGELFF. For the CDR3, the DNA is TGCGCCAGCAGCCCGGTAGGTCGCGGGGGCACCGGGGAGCTGTTTTTT.

The rearrangement links TRBV6-4 to TRBJ1-5; 7 bases map to TRBD1. Germline V lookup: CDR1 MRHNA, CDR2 SNTAGT. The CDR3 runs to 16 residues. V was clipped by 8 bases and J by 3 bases; unmatched bases: 13. The CDR3 DNA is TGTGCCAGCCCTGACAGGGCCCCAGAGTACAATCAGCCCCAGCATTTT. Amino acid sequence: CASPDRAPEYNQPQHF.

The chain employs TRBV6-4 and TRBJ2-1; the D gene is possibly TRBD1 (6 bases). This CDR3 region has 13 residues. The V and J ends lost 8 bases and 0 bases respectively, with 8 bases between them. The V gene's germline CDR1 is MRHNA and CDR2 SNTAGT. The CDR3, as DNA: TGTGCCAGCGGGGGCCCCTCCTACAATGAGCAGTTCTTC. Translated, it gives CASGGPSYNEQFF.

The CDR3 bases are TGCGCCAGCAGCTGGGAAGGGACAGCCCACTATGGCTACACCTTC. Translated, it gives CASSWEGTAHYGYTF. This sequence joins TRBV5-1 and TRBJ1-2, with 7 nucleotides matching TRBD1. J lost 3 bases, V lost 3 bases, and 8 bases had no gene match. The CDR3 loop spans 15 amino acids. Germline values: CDR1 SGHRS, CDR2 YFSETQ.

The chain couples TRBV6-5 to TRBJ1-6, with 7 bases fitting TRBD1. V shed 0 bases and J 10 bases; nucleotides not matched to a gene: 9. The germline V gene has CDR1 MNHEY and CDR2 SVGAGI. This CDR3 contains 16 residues. The CDR3 is CASSYSVGGLGSPLHF. Written as DNA, the CDR3 is TGTGCCAGCAGTTACTCGGTAGGGGGCCTGGGGTCACCCCTCCACTTT.

The rearrangement joins TRBV27 to TRBJ2-5; TRBD1 matches at 8 bases. The CDR3 is made up of 14 amino acids. CDR1 is MNHEY, CDR2 SMNVEV, per germline (reference sequence). V shed 4 bases and J 2 bases; nucleotides not matched to a gene: 3. The CDR3 protein is CASSSHRGQETQYF. The DNA of the CDR3 is TGTGCCAGCAGTTCCCACAGGGGGCAAGAGACCCAGTACTTC.

The V call is TRBV5-1, the J call TRBJ2-2; 8 bases are shared with TRBD1. CDR1 and CDR2 (germline): SGHRS, YFSETQ. CDR3 length equals 15 residues. V gave up 4 bases and J gave up 3 bases; unmatched junction bases: 5. CDR3 protein: CASSPPDRDTGELFF. CDR3 nucleotide sequence: TGCGCCAGCAGCCCGCCGGACAGGGACACCGGGGAGCTGTTTTTT.

CDR3 residues: CASSYRAGGTDTQYF. CDR3 in DNA: TGTGCCAGCAGTTACCGAGCGGGGGGAACAGATACGCAGTATTTT. The chain carries TRBV6-5 and TRBJ2-3; the match to TRBD2 covers 9 bases. After removal of 2 bases from V and 3 bases from J, the junction contained 3 bases not matched to a gene. The V gene's germline CDR1 is MNHEY and CDR2 SVGAGI. The CDR3 spans 15 residues.

The chain joins TRBV11-2 to TRBJ1-5; D unclear. Germline loops: CDR1 SGHAT, CDR2 FQNNGV. The CDR3 sequence is 15 residues long. V was clipped by 0 bases and J by 5 bases, with 11 bases between them. This chain's CDR3 is CASSLDGQSYQPQHF. The CDR3 DNA reads TGTGCCAGCAGCTTAGATGGGCAGAGCTATCAGCCCCAGCATTTT. Using reference TRBV11-2 and TRBJ1-5 for the parts outside the CDR3, the full variable domain is EAGVAQSPRYKIIEKRQSVAFWCNPISGHATLYWYQQILGQGPKLLIQFQNNGVVDDSQLPKDRFSAERLKGVDSTLKIQPAKLEDSAVYLCASSLDGQSYQPQHFGDGTRLSIL.

The chain couples TRBV2 to TRBJ1-2; D is uncertain. This CDR3 spans 12 amino acids. The germline V gene has CDR1 SNHLY and CDR2 FYNNEI. The V and J ends lost 9 bases and 4 bases respectively, with 12 bases between them. The CDR3 reads CASRRVVYGYTF. CDR3 DNA sequence: TGTGCCAGTAGGAGGGTCGTCTATGGCTACACCTTC.

This clone is a singleton in its sample. V and J are TRBV7-2 and TRBJ1-1, with D uncertain. The ends were cut back, 3 bases at V and 1 base at J, with 3 bases in the middle. Germline-derived CDR1 and CDR2 are SGHTA and FQGNSA. The CDR3 runs to 12 residues. CDR3 region: CASSFRNTEAFF. In DNA form, the CDR3 reads TGTGCCAGCAGCTTCCGGAACACTGAAGCTTTCTTT. The variable domain in full, completed from reference TRBV7-2 and TRBJ1-1, reads GAGVSQSPSNKVTEKGKDVELRCDPISGHTALYWYRQSLGQGLEFLIYFQGNSAPDKSGLPSDRFSAERTGGSVSTLTIQRTQQEDSAVYLCASSFRNTEAFFGQGTRLTVV.

This clone was picked up a small number of times. The chain has TRBV6-6 and TRBJ2-7, with 12 bases that match TRBD1. V dropped 4 bases and J dropped 7; count of bases not matched to a gene: 8. CDR1 is MNHNY, CDR2 SVGAGI, per germline (reference sequence). This CDR3 spans 15 amino acids. Here the CDR3 DNA reads TGTGCCAGCAGTTCGTCGGGACAGGGGGCGGGTGAGCAGTACTTC. Protein sequence: CASSSSGQGAGEQYF.

DNA of the CDR3: TGTGCCAGAGAGGACAGACAAGAGACCCAGTACTTC. It yields the protein CAREDRQETQYF. V and J are TRBV25-1 and TRBJ2-5, with D possibly being TRBD1 (6 bases). CDR3 length: 12 residues. The germline CDR1 and CDR2 sequences are MGHDK and SYGVNS. V was clipped by 9 bases and J by 2 bases, with 10 bases between them.